These 10 T cell receptor beta chains came from one sample sequenced in a study of blood T cell repertoires in COVID-19. Assay used: immunoSEQ multiplex PCR; TCRdb lists only in-frame clones, some missing. The sample has 150,000 to 200,000 clones; around 91% are singletons. Sample: PBMCs or T cells enriched from blood (not recorded which). Every receptor here comes from a woman aged 18-30 years who had recovered from COVID-19.

At least ten counts were recorded for this clone. The V and J genes are TRBV7-2 and TRBJ1-6; D gene unclear. Germline CDR1 is SGHTA and CDR2 is FQGNSA. The ends were cut back, 2 bases at V and 10 bases at J, with 9 bases in the middle. The CDR3 spans 13 residues. CDR3 in DNA: TGTGCCAGCAGCTTAACCGAGAGGTCACCCCTCCACTTT. Translated: CASSLTERSPLHF. Based on the CDR3 plus reference TRBV7-2 and TRBJ1-6, the full variable domain is GAGVSQSPSNKVTEKGKDVELRCDPISGHTALYWYRQSLGQGLEFLIYFQGNSAPDKSGLPSDRFSAERTGGSVSTLTIQRTQQEDSAVYLCASSLTERSPLHFGNGTRLTVT.

This clone was seen once. CDR3 bases: TGTGCCAGCGGCCGGGCCTCCGGGGGACAGCCCCAGCATTTT. It is translated as CASGRASGGQPQHF. V usage is TRBV6-5 and J usage is TRBJ1-5; tentative D call: TRBD1 (5 bases). The CDR3 sequence is 14 residues long. Germline V lookup: CDR1 MNHEY, CDR2 SVGAGI. V dropped 8 bases and J dropped 7 bases, with 18 bases sitting between them.

The chain recombines TRBV4-3 with TRBJ2-5; the match to TRBD2 covers 12 bases. The CDR3 has 17 amino acids. Germline CDR1 and CDR2: LGHNA and YSLEER. With 4 bases clipped from V and 3 bases from J, the junction kept 9 bases outside the gene matches. CDR3 coding DNA: TGCGCCAGCAGCCTACTAGCGGGAGGATGGGGAGAAGAGACCCAGTACTTC. Translating gives CASSLLAGGWGEETQYF.

In DNA, the CDR3 is TGTGCCAGCAGTGAAGCGGGACAGGGGTACGAGCAGTACTTC. It yields the protein CASSEAGQGYEQYF. The gene calls are TRBV6-1 and TRBJ2-7; TRBD1 agrees at 10 bases. The CDR3 has 14 amino acids. The germline V gene has CDR1 MNHNS and CDR2 SASEGT. J was trimmed by 4 bases and V by 0 bases; bases with no gene match: 0.

The rearrangement links TRBV2 to TRBJ1-4, with D maybe TRBD1 (5 bases). The CDR3 is 15 amino acids. The germline V gene encodes CDR1 SNHLY and CDR2 FYNNEI. Trimming took 7 bases from V and 4 from J, leaving 16 bases between them. The CDR3 nucleotides are TGTGCCAGCAAGTGGAGGGGCGGGTTTAATGAAAAACTGTTTTTT. Its translation is CASKWRGGFNEKLFF.

This rearrangement joins TRBV29-1 to TRBJ1-1; TRBD1 agrees at 9 bases. The V and J ends lost 3 bases and 3 bases, in that order; junction bases with no gene match: 11. The length of the CDR3 is 16 residues. The germline V gene encodes CDR1 SQVTM and CDR2 ANQGSEA. This chain's CDR3 is CSVDGDRGYGDTEAFF. Written as DNA, the CDR3 is TGCAGCGTTGACGGAGACAGGGGGTATGGCGACACTGAAGCTTTCTTT.

The gene calls are TRBV4-2 and TRBJ2-2; no clear D. The germline CDR1 and CDR2 sequences are LGHNA and YNFKEQ. The CDR3 consists of 14 residues. Trimming removed 0 bases at V and 2 bases at J, with 4 bases between. The DNA of the CDR3 is TGTGCCAGCAGCCAAGACTCTAACACCGGGGAGCTGTTTTTT. Amino acid sequence: CASSQDSNTGELFF.

This chain joins TRBV6-5 and TRBJ1-2; weak D call: TRBD1 (5 bases). CDR3 length: 13 amino acids. Trimming stripped 4 bases from V and 5 bases from J, with 11 bases between. The germline V gene has CDR1 MNHEY and CDR2 SVGAGI. The CDR3 is CASSWVTDYGYTF. The CDR3 nucleotides read TGTGCCAGCAGTTGGGTGACAGATTATGGCTACACCTTC.

The chain combines TRBV2 with TRBJ1-3, with TRBD1 identical over 9 bases. CDR3 length equals 13 residues. V gave up 7 bases and J gave up 8 bases; unmatched junction bases: 6. In germline, CDR1 is SNHLY, CDR2 FYNNEI. The CDR3 DNA follows: TGTGCCAGCAAAGGGACAGGGATGTACACCATATATTTT. Protein sequence: CASKGTGMYTIYF.

The chain joins TRBV4-2 to TRBJ1-1, with a tentative D call TRBD1 (6 bases). Germline lookup yields CDR1 LGHNA and CDR2 YNFKEQ. CDR3 length equals 14 residues. Between the trimmed V and J ends, which lost 4 bases and 6 bases, there was a span of 15 bases. In nucleotides, the CDR3 is TGTGCCAGCAGCCCGCGGGTCAGGGGAGCTGAAGCTTTCTTT. Its protein is CASSPRVRGAEAFF.